The 23 T cell receptor beta chains below were found in one sample sequenced in a study of blood T cell repertoires in COVID-19. Profiling relied on immunoSEQ multiplex PCR, and the TCRdb table lists in-frame clones only, not all of them. The data contain around 340,000 clones, approximately 89% of them seen just once; the ten biggest clones take up around 4%. Sequenced material: peripheral blood. The receptors derive from a woman between 55 and 75 years old with COVID-19, enrolled during active disease.

The rearrangement joins TRBV2 to TRBJ1-2, with TRBD1 matching 8 bases. Trimming removed 3 bases from V and 10 bases from J; junction bases left unmatched: 16. The germline CDR1 and CDR2 sequences are SNHLY and FYNNEI. CDR3 length: 16 residues. The CDR3 sequence: CASSDAGTGINPHYTF. The DNA for the CDR3 is TGTGCCAGCAGTGATGCCGGGACAGGTATTAACCCCCACTACACCTTC.

V usage is TRBV6-6 and J usage is TRBJ1-6; 12 bases are shared with TRBD1. Germline V CDR1 and CDR2: MNHNY, SVGAGI (reference sequence). Trimming at V came to 5 bases and at J to 6 bases, leaving 5 bases not matched to a gene. The length of the CDR3 is 16 residues. The CDR3 sequence is CASSNRDRGLNSPLHF. CDR3 bases: TGTGCCAGCAGTAACCGGGACAGGGGGCTTAATTCACCCCTCCACTTT.

The chain uses TRBV5-1 and TRBJ2-6, with D possibly being TRBD2 (5 bases). Germline V gives CDR1 SGHRS, CDR2 YFSETQ. This CDR3 has 14 residues. V lost 3 bases and J lost 3, with 7 bases in between. The CDR3: CASSSSRGANVLTF. As DNA, the CDR3 is TGCGCCAGCAGCTCTAGCCGTGGGGCCAACGTCCTGACTTTC.

This clone has a single count. This chain uses TRBV15 with TRBJ2-2; no definite D call. The germline V gene encodes CDR1 LNHNV and CDR2 YYDKDF (reference sequence). The V end lost 5 bases, the J end lost 2 bases, and 12 bases lay between the germline ends. The CDR3 contains 15 residues. This CDR3 reads CATSLEIVNTGELFF. The CDR3, as DNA: TGTGCCACCAGCCTGGAGATCGTTAACACCGGGGAGCTGTTTTTT. Full variable domain (remainder filled in from reference TRBV15 and TRBJ2-2): DAMVIQNPRYQVTQFGKPVTLSCSQTLNHNVMYWYQQKSSQAPKLLFHYYDKDFNNEADTPDNFQSRRPNTSFCFLDIRSPGLGDTAMYLCATSLEIVNTGELFFGEGSRLTVL.

The count of this clone is one. This chain connects TRBV18 to TRBJ1-1; tentatively, D is TRBD1 (6 bases). CDR1 is KGHSH and CDR2 is LQKENI in the germline V gene. The CDR3 spans 14 residues. Trimming pared 3 bases from V and 7 bases from J, leaving 15 bases between. The CDR3 is CASSPSGDTGEAFF. Written as DNA, the CDR3 is TGTGCCAGCTCACCCAGCGGGGACACCGGTGAAGCTTTCTTT.

This clone was found once. V is TRBV7-3 and J is TRBJ2-2, with TRBD1 matching over 7 bases. CDR3 length: 16 residues. The V segment lost 5 bases and the J segment 4 bases; nucleotides outside the gene matches: 10. Germline assignment: CDR1 SGHTA and CDR2 FQGTGA. CDR3 sequence: CASSPDHRGITGELFF. CDR3 coding DNA: TGTGCCAGCAGCCCGGATCACAGGGGAATCACCGGGGAGCTGTTTTTT.

The CDR3 sequence: CASSLALDRGRSPLHF. CDR3 DNA: TGCGCCAGCAGCTTGGCCCTGGACAGGGGAAGGTCACCCCTCCACTTT. The genes are TRBV5-1 and TRBJ1-6; TRBD1 agrees at 9 bases. CDR3 size: 16 residues. With V trimmed by 0 bases and J by 10 bases, 8 bases remained unmatched. In germline, CDR1 is SGHRS, CDR2 YFSETQ.

This sequence joins TRBV15 and TRBJ1-4; D ambiguous. The germline gives CDR1 LNHNV, CDR2 YYDKDF (reference sequence). The CDR3 spans 13 residues. The V and J ends lost 0 bases and 8 bases respectively, with 7 bases between them. The CDR3 DNA is TGTGCCACCAGCAGAGATCGGTGGGAAAAACTGTTTTTT. Amino acid sequence: CATSRDRWEKLFF.

The J gene is TRBJ1-1, the V gene TRBV12-1; the table's D call, TRBD1, has no DNA check behind it. TRBV12-1 is a recognized pseudogene. The length of the CDR3 is 15 residues. The chain's CDR3 is CASSISTGVGYEAFF. The CDR3 bases are TGTGCCAGCAGCATTTCGACAGGGGTGGGGTATGAAGCTTTCTTT.

V gene TRBV30 combines with J gene TRBJ1-5; TRBD1 matches at 7 bases. Unmatched junction bases numbered 9, after V lost 0 bases and J lost 4 bases. Germline V lookup: CDR1 GTSNPN, CDR2 SVGIG (reference sequence). This CDR3 comprises 16 residues. In DNA, the CDR3 is TGTGCCTGGAGTGTAGGAACAGGGGTGTTGAATCAGCCCCAGCATTTT. Residues: CAWSVGTGVLNQPQHF.

The chain links TRBV10-2 to TRBJ1-2; TRBD1 is a possible D gene (5 bases). The germline V gene has CDR1 WSHSY and CDR2 SAAADI. V was trimmed by 6 bases and J by 2 bases, leaving 16 bases between them. The CDR3 has 15 residues. The CDR3 nucleotides are TGCGCCAGCAGGGAGACCGGGGGGGGAAACTATGGCTACACCTTC. It encodes CASRETGGGNYGYTF.

The chain combines TRBV23-1 with TRBJ1-6, with 10 nucleotides matching TRBD1. TRBV23-1 is marked as an open reading frame, function uncertain. V dropped 10 bases and J dropped 9; count of bases not matched to a gene: 6. The length of the CDR3 is 13 residues. This CDR3 is CANLGQGSSPLHF. The CDR3 bases are TGCGCCAACCTGGGACAGGGGAGTTCACCCCTCCACTTT.

This chain links TRBV4-1 with TRBJ2-3; TRBD2 might be the D (5 bases). The CDR3 covers 13 residues. From germline, CDR1 is MGHRA and CDR2 YSYEKL. The V and J ends lost 1 base and 4 bases respectively, with 6 bases between them. CDR3 loop: CASSQGAADTQYF. In DNA, the CDR3 is TGCGCCAGCAGCCAAGGAGCGGCAGATACGCAGTATTTT.

This clone was recorded a few times. The chain joins TRBV18 to TRBJ1-2, with TRBD1 identical over 10 bases. With V trimmed by 3 bases and J by 1 base, 5 bases remained unmatched. This CDR3 is built from 16 residues. Germline V gene lookup returns CDR1 KGHSH and CDR2 LQKENI. The CDR3 here is CASSPGQGPINYGYTF. The DNA of the CDR3 is TGTGCCAGCTCACCGGGACAGGGGCCAATTAACTATGGCTACACCTTC.

This clone was recorded only once. The rearrangement uses TRBV4-1 and TRBJ2-1, with a weak D call TRBD2 (5 bases). V was pared by 0 bases and J by 6 bases, with 9 bases between. The CDR3 spans 14 residues. Per the germline V gene, CDR1 is MGHRA and CDR2 is YSYEKL. The CDR3 loop reads CASSQDGLINEQFF. CDR3 bases: TGCGCCAGCAGCCAAGATGGACTGATCAATGAGCAGTTCTTC.

The rearrangement joins TRBV3-1 (or the pseudogene TRBV3-2) to TRBJ1-4; D possibly corresponds to TRBD1 (5 bases). The V end was cut by 1 base, the J end by 8 bases, with 11 bases between. This CDR3 has 14 amino acids. Germline V gene data show CDR1 as LGHDT and CDR2 as YNNKEL (reference sequence). Here the CDR3 DNA reads TGTGCCAGCAGCCAAGGGGGCGGGACCGAAAAACTGTTTTTT. It translates to CASSQGGGTEKLFF.

V usage is TRBV6-5 and J usage is TRBJ1-1; D ambiguous. The V gene's germline CDR1 is MNHEY and CDR2 SVGAGI. This CDR3 is 13 amino acids long. With 10 bases removed from V and 2 bases from J, the gap between germline ends came to 14 bases. Here the CDR3 reads CATRKRGNTEAFF. In DNA, the CDR3 is TGTGCCACCCGAAAGCGGGGAAACACTGAAGCTTTCTTT.

V usage is TRBV27 and J usage is TRBJ1-5, with 7 bases matching TRBD1. Germline CDR1 reads MNHEY; CDR2 reads SMNVEV (reference sequence). The CDR3 loop spans 13 amino acids. Germline trimming cut 4 bases from V and 5 bases from J; bases unmatched to any gene: 2. The CDR3 loop reads CASSSGGYQPQHF. Here the CDR3 DNA reads TGTGCCAGCAGTTCAGGGGGATATCAGCCCCAGCATTTT.

J is TRBJ1-4 and V is TRBV29-1; 9 nucleotides agree with TRBD1. Germline V CDR1 and CDR2: SQVTM, ANQGSEA. V trimming: 4 bases; J trimming: 4 bases; junction bases outside the gene matches: 10. This CDR3 contains 16 residues. This CDR3 is CSVVGTGFFGNEKLFF. The CDR3, as DNA: TGCAGCGTTGTGGGGACAGGGTTTTTTGGTAATGAAAAACTGTTTTTT.

V and J are TRBV7-8 and TRBJ1-2, with 10 bases matching TRBD1. Trimming at V came to 4 bases and at J to 6 bases, leaving 5 bases not matched to a gene. This CDR3 comprises 14 residues. CDR1 SGHVS and CDR2 FQNEAQ come from the germline V gene. The CDR3 DNA sequence: TGTGCCAGCAGCTCACCGGGACAGGGGAATGGCTACACCTTC. It translates to CASSSPGQGNGYTF. The full variable domain, rest sourced from reference TRBV7-8 and TRBJ1-2, is GAGVSQSPRYKVAKRGQDVALRCDPISGHVSLFWYQQALGQGPEFLTYFQNEAQLDKSGLPSDRFFAERPEGSVSTLKIQRTQQEDSAVYLCASSSPGQGNGYTFGSGTRLTVV.

The J gene is TRBJ1-2, the V gene TRBV6-6; 12 nucleotides line up with TRBD1. The CDR3 loop spans 14 amino acids. Germline CDR1 and CDR2: MNHNY and SVGAGI (reference sequence). V dropped 2 bases and J dropped 8; count of bases not matched to a gene: 3. As DNA, the CDR3 is TGTGCCAGCAGTTACCGGGACAGGGGGCGCGGCTACACCTTC. As protein: CASSYRDRGRGYTF.

The V call is TRBV3-1 (or the pseudogene TRBV3-2), the J call TRBJ1-2; TRBD1 might be the D (5 bases). CDR3 length: 14 amino acids. The V end was cut by 0 bases, the J end by 7 bases, with 12 bases between. From germline, CDR1 is LGHDT and CDR2 YNNKEL (reference sequence). In DNA form, the CDR3 reads TGTGCCAGCAGCCAAGATAGGCAGGGAGGTGGCTACACCTTC. Its protein product is CASSQDRQGGGYTF.

This chain joins TRBV15 and TRBJ1-4, with TRBD1 identical over 9 bases. V shed 3 bases, J shed 8 bases, and the junction held 10 bases outside the gene matches. CDR1 LNHNV and CDR2 YYDKDF come from the germline V gene (reference sequence). The CDR3 is 16 residues long. CDR3 DNA: TGTGCCACCAGCAGCCCATGGACAGGGGACGGGGAAAAACTGTTTTTT. Residues: CATSSPWTGDGEKLFF.